This T cell receptor (beta chain) derives from a study of T cell clonotyping in hematopoietic cell transplantation. CDR1 and CDR2 from the germline V gene are DFQATT and SNEGSKA (reference sequence). V was pared by 6 bases and J by 10 bases, with 12 bases between. The CDR3 sequence is 10 residues long. TCRdb's table, derived via immunoSEQ multiplex PCR, lists solely in-frame clones and lacks some. The sample shows around 7,300 clones, over 95% of them seen only once. The receptor was isolated from a male patient aged 60-70 years who had an allogeneic stem cell transplant from a related donor, so the T cells may come from the graft donor. Some clones in this sample may be carry-over from other donors' samples. The sequencing here drew on PBMCs, taken 30 days after allogeneic stem cell transplant. The chain recombines TRBV20-1 with TRBJ1-1; D not certain. The CDR3, as DNA: TGCAGTGCCACGACAAGCAGAGCTTTCTTT. Amino acids: CSATTSRAFF.